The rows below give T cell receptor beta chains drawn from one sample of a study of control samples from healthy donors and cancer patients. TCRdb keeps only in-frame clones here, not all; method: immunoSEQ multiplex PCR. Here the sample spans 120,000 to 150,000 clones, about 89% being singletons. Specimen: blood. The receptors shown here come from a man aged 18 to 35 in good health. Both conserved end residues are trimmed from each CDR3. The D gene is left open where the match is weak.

CDR3 protein: ASSYSGEYEQY
V gene: TRBV6-6
J gene: TRBJ2-7
D gene: -

CDR3 protein: ASSLTGDQPQH
V gene: TRBV27
J gene: TRBJ1-5
D gene: -

CDR3 protein: ASSLLGGNSGNTIY
V gene: TRBV28
J gene: TRBJ1-3
D gene: -

CDR3 protein: ASSQLGKQY
V gene: TRBV4-1
J gene: TRBJ2-7
D gene: -

CDR3 protein: ASSIDGLYSNQPQH
V gene: TRBV19
J gene: TRBJ1-5
D gene: -

CDR3 protein: ASSRGGAWDTQY
V gene: TRBV7-2
J gene: TRBJ2-3
D gene: -

CDR3 protein: ASSPSSGGGQTQY
V gene: TRBV3-1/TRBV3-2
J gene: TRBJ2-5
D gene: TRBD2

CDR3 protein: ASSWGVGEQY
V gene: TRBV5-8
J gene: TRBJ2-7
D gene: -

CDR3 protein: ASKRTDNSPLH
V gene: TRBV6-5
J gene: TRBJ1-6
D gene: -

CDR3 protein: ASSLLGGANSPLH
V gene: TRBV7-9
J gene: TRBJ1-6
D gene: -

CDR3 protein: ASSHGTSGANEQF
V gene: TRBV27
J gene: TRBJ2-1
D gene: TRBD2

CDR3 protein: ASSPLSGQGIEAF
V gene: TRBV13
J gene: TRBJ1-1
D gene: TRBD1

CDR3 protein: ASEGAQSSGANVLT
V gene: TRBV19
J gene: TRBJ2-6
D gene: TRBD1

CDR3 protein: SVEMAGGPDTQY
V gene: TRBV29-1
J gene: TRBJ2-3
D gene: -

CDR3 protein: ASSPTGLMDTIY
V gene: TRBV6-6
J gene: TRBJ1-3
D gene: -

CDR3 protein: ASSQRLAGAETQY
V gene: TRBV3-1/TRBV3-2
J gene: TRBJ2-5
D gene: TRBD2

CDR3 protein: ASSLEAGGLRDTQY
V gene: TRBV7-2
J gene: TRBJ2-3
D gene: TRBD2

CDR3 protein: AWSGTVNEKLF
V gene: TRBV30
J gene: TRBJ1-4
D gene: -

CDR3 protein: ALQGVGNGYT
V gene: TRBV21-1
J gene: TRBJ1-2
D gene: -

CDR3 protein: ASSIYQETQY
V gene: TRBV3-1/TRBV3-2
J gene: TRBJ2-5
D gene: -

CDR3 protein: ASSYDTGELF
V gene: TRBV27
J gene: TRBJ2-2
D gene: -

CDR3 protein: ASSISGAGYT
V gene: TRBV19
J gene: TRBJ1-2
D gene: -

CDR3 protein: ASSFAGNQPQH
V gene: TRBV27
J gene: TRBJ1-5
D gene: -

CDR3 protein: AWSVGLLDTQY
V gene: TRBV30
J gene: TRBJ2-3
D gene: -

CDR3 protein: ASSNPTANYGYT
V gene: TRBV21-1
J gene: TRBJ1-2
D gene: -

CDR3 protein: ASSPLRGLLF
V gene: TRBV28
J gene: TRBJ1-4
D gene: -

CDR3 protein: ASSLQGQGAGNEQF
V gene: TRBV7-3
J gene: TRBJ2-1
D gene: TRBD1

CDR3 protein: ASSLTLASGTGELF
V gene: TRBV7-3
J gene: TRBJ2-2
D gene: TRBD2

CDR3 protein: ASSPRGTSGGGSTDTQY
V gene: TRBV9
J gene: TRBJ2-3
D gene: TRBD2

CDR3 protein: ASSPGQISTFSPLH
V gene: TRBV19
J gene: TRBJ1-6
D gene: -

CDR3 protein: ASSDSAAYGYT
V gene: TRBV2
J gene: TRBJ1-2
D gene: -

CDR3 protein: ASSDGRRGPQY
V gene: TRBV6-4
J gene: TRBJ2-5
D gene: -

CDR3 protein: ASSLSAGTLPRGYGYT
V gene: TRBV27
J gene: TRBJ1-2
D gene: -

CDR3 protein: ASSSRQNYNSPLH
V gene: TRBV7-9
J gene: TRBJ1-6
D gene: -

CDR3 protein: ASSEGRAVGVGYT
V gene: TRBV2
J gene: TRBJ1-2
D gene: -

CDR3 protein: ASSLGFQPQH
V gene: TRBV6-2/TRBV6-3
J gene: TRBJ1-5
D gene: -

CDR3 protein: ASSLLVAGGAYYEQY
V gene: TRBV11-2
J gene: TRBJ2-7
D gene: TRBD1

CDR3 protein: ASSQGKGTANTGELF
V gene: TRBV4-3
J gene: TRBJ2-2
D gene: TRBD1

CDR3 protein: ASSRQGWLDEQY
V gene: TRBV18
J gene: TRBJ2-7
D gene: TRBD1

CDR3 protein: ASSLLLPGQGAGAGELF
V gene: TRBV5-4
J gene: TRBJ2-2
D gene: -

CDR3 protein: ATSRERHYGYT
V gene: TRBV15
J gene: TRBJ1-2
D gene: -

CDR3 protein: ATSSGLLNTEAF
V gene: TRBV24-1
J gene: TRBJ1-1
D gene: -

CDR3 protein: ASSSGIVYGYT
V gene: TRBV7-9
J gene: TRBJ1-2
D gene: -

CDR3 protein: ASSPPRTGRETQY
V gene: TRBV18
J gene: TRBJ2-5
D gene: TRBD1

CDR3 protein: ASSPRLNDRDTFSGANVLT
V gene: TRBV14
J gene: TRBJ2-6
D gene: -

CDR3 protein: ASSVGGEGTQY
V gene: TRBV9
J gene: TRBJ2-5
D gene: TRBD2

CDR3 protein: ASSSGQYNQPQH
V gene: TRBV5-6
J gene: TRBJ1-5
D gene: -

CDR3 protein: ASSVAGTGAGANVLT
V gene: TRBV9
J gene: TRBJ2-6
D gene: TRBD1

CDR3 protein: ASSTGLKIYGYT
V gene: TRBV6-5
J gene: TRBJ1-2
D gene: -

CDR3 protein: ASSVEGRAWDGYT
V gene: TRBV9
J gene: TRBJ1-2
D gene: -

CDR3 protein: AISESVAQTGSGNTIY
V gene: TRBV10-3
J gene: TRBJ1-3
D gene: -

CDR3 protein: SSRPGLLNTEAF
V gene: TRBV29-1
J gene: TRBJ1-1
D gene: -

CDR3 protein: ASSLVRDSNQPQH
V gene: TRBV7-2
J gene: TRBJ1-5
D gene: -

CDR3 protein: ASSESGLAF
V gene: TRBV6-1
J gene: TRBJ1-1
D gene: -

CDR3 protein: ASTPVGQGKNQPQH
V gene: TRBV19
J gene: TRBJ1-5
D gene: -

CDR3 protein: ASSAGFWADSPLH
V gene: TRBV5-1
J gene: TRBJ1-6
D gene: -

CDR3 protein: ATSDPGQGRVNEKLF
V gene: TRBV24-1
J gene: TRBJ1-4
D gene: TRBD1

CDR3 protein: ASSYLDSSTNEKLF
V gene: TRBV5-4
J gene: TRBJ1-4
D gene: -

CDR3 protein: ASSQDRSETRETQY
V gene: TRBV4-1
J gene: TRBJ2-5
D gene: -

CDR3 protein: ASSSTTGGFSYEQY
V gene: TRBV6-2/TRBV6-3
J gene: TRBJ2-7
D gene: TRBD2